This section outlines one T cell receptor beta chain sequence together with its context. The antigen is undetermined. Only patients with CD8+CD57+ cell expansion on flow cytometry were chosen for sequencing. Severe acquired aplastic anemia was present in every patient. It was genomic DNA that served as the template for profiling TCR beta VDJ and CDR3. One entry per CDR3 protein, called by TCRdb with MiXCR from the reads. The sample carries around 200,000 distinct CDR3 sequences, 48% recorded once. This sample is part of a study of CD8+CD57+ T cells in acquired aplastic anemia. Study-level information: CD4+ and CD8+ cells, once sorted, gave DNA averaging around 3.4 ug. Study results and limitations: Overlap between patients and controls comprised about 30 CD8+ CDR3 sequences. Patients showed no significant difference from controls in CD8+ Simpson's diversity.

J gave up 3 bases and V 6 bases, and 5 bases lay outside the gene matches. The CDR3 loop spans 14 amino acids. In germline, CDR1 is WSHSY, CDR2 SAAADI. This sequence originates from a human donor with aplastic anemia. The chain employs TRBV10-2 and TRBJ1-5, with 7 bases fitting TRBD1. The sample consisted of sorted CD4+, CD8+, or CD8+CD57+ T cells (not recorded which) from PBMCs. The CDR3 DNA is TGCGCCAGCAGCCCGGGACAGATCAATCAGCCCCAGCATTTT. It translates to CASSPGQINQPQHF.